The 28 T cell receptor beta chains reported below all come from one sample, sequenced in a study of T cell responses to AZD1222 COVID-19 vaccine. Sequencing was performed with immunoSEQ multiplex PCR; in TCRdb, only in-frame clones are kept and a portion is missing. The profile covers 200,000 or so clones, with about 89% appearing a single time and 2.7% taken by the ten largest. Sequences were derived from peripheral blood, sampled on day 0 of MenACWY control vaccination. All receptors derive from an adult in good health.

The rearrangement uses TRBV10-3 and TRBJ1-2; D is unresolved. The CDR3 has 13 residues. V dropped 7 bases and J dropped 4 bases, with 13 bases sitting between them. Germline assignment: CDR1 ENHRY and CDR2 SYGVKD. Here the CDR3 DNA reads TGTGCCATCACTGGTGGAACAGCCTATGGCTACACCTTC. As protein: CAITGGTAYGYTF.

This clone was observed a handful of times. The rearrangement joins TRBV7-2 to TRBJ2-1; possible D gene TRBD1, 5 bases. Germline CDR1 SGHTA, CDR2 FQGNSA. V was cut by 5 bases and J by 1 base, with 12 bases left in between. CDR3 length: 15 residues. The CDR3: CASSPQRGSYNEQFF. Here the CDR3 DNA reads TGTGCCAGCAGCCCCCAAAGGGGTTCCTACAATGAGCAGTTCTTC.

The chain combines TRBV19 with TRBJ1-1; TRBD1 matches at 7 bases. This CDR3 has 14 amino acids. Germline CDR1 reads LNHDA; CDR2 reads SQIVND (reference sequence). Trimming took 4 bases from V and 5 from J; bases not matched to a gene: 7. CDR3 nucleotides: TGTGCCAGTAGTAAGCGACAGGGTGAGACTGAAGCTTTCTTT. It specifies CASSKRQGETEAFF.

The rearrangement uses TRBV19 and TRBJ2-7; unclear D gene. CDR1 and CDR2 from the germline V gene are LNHDA and SQIVND (reference sequence). The CDR3 covers 13 residues. Deletions cut 1 base from V and 1 base from J, with 5 bases between. The CDR3 region is CASSIARSYEQYF. The CDR3 coding sequence is TGTGCCAGTAGTATAGCTCGGTCCTACGAGCAGTACTTC.

The CDR3 here is CASSLTNEQFF. The CDR3 bases are TGTGCCAGCAGCTTAACCAATGAGCAGTTCTTC. This chain joins TRBV7-9 and TRBJ2-1; D remains unclear. The CDR3 sequence is 11 residues long. Germline assignment: CDR1 SEHNR and CDR2 FQNEAQ (reference sequence). V lost 2 bases to trimming and J lost 6 bases, with 2 bases between them.

This clone occurred once. The chain is built from TRBV24-1 and TRBJ2-7; D tentatively fits TRBD1 or TRBD2 (5 bases each). Looked up from germline, CDR1 is KGHDR and CDR2 is SFDVKD. This CDR3 contains 14 residues. Trimming removed 3 bases at V and 8 bases at J, with 16 bases between. The CDR3 sequence is CATSDLGTINKQYF. The DNA for the CDR3 is TGTGCCACCAGTGATCTGGGGACGATAAACAAGCAGTACTTC.

V and J are TRBV7-8 and TRBJ1-4; D might be TRBD1 (5 bases). CDR1 is SGHVS, CDR2 FQNEAQ, per germline. Trimming pared 8 bases from V and 8 bases from J, leaving 15 bases between. The CDR3 has 13 amino acids. The DNA for the CDR3 is TGTGCCAGCGCCGGAGGGCGGGGGGAAAAACTGTTTTTT. Translated: CASAGGRGEKLFF.

The chain has TRBV9 and TRBJ2-3, with 13 bases that match TRBD2. V dropped 4 bases and J dropped 2; count of bases not matched to a gene: 7. CDR1 SGDLS and CDR2 YYNGEE come from the germline V gene. The CDR3 runs 17 residues. CDR3 sequence (DNA): TGTGCCAGCAGCCCTGGACTAGCGGGAGTCCTCACAGATACGCAGTATTTT. This encodes CASSPGLAGVLTDTQYF. Together with reference TRBV9 and TRBJ2-3, the CDR3 gives the full variable domain: DSGVTQTPKHLITATGQRVTLRCSPRSGDLSVYWYQQSLDQGLQFLIQYYNGEERAKGNILERFSAQQFPDLHSELNLSSLELGDSALYFCASSPGLAGVLTDTQYFGPGTRLTVL.

The sample holds a few counts of this clone. The chain is built from TRBV28 and TRBJ1-5; D is uncertain. The CDR3 consists of 12 residues. Trimming took 6 bases from V and 6 from J, leaving 9 bases between them. In germline, CDR1 is MDHEN, CDR2 SYDVKM. The CDR3: CASRVPGQPQHF. CDR3 DNA sequence: TGTGCCAGCAGGGTGCCGGGTCAGCCCCAGCATTTT.

This chain joins TRBV3-1 (or the pseudogene TRBV3-2) and TRBJ2-3; 12 bases agree with TRBD1. The CDR3 has 18 residues. The germline CDR1 and CDR2 sequences are LGHDT and YNNKEL (reference sequence). J gave up 2 bases and V 0 bases, and 6 bases lay outside the gene matches. CDR3: CASSQDWGQGAHTDTQYF. The CDR3 coding sequence is TGTGCCAGCAGCCAAGATTGGGGACAGGGGGCGCACACAGATACGCAGTATTTT.

The genes are TRBV3-1 (or the pseudogene TRBV3-2) and TRBJ1-2; 7 bases line up with TRBD1. Trimming removed 0 bases from V and 3 bases from J; junction bases left unmatched: 1. Looked up from germline, CDR1 is LGHDT and CDR2 is YNNKEL (reference sequence). The CDR3 loop spans 14 amino acids. CDR3 region: CASSQDRGYYGYTF. CDR3 nucleotide sequence: TGTGCCAGCAGCCAAGACAGGGGGTACTATGGCTACACCTTC.

V gene TRBV10-1 combines with J gene TRBJ2-2; 7 positions match TRBD1. V lost 7 bases and J lost 1; bases outside the gene matches: 9. This CDR3 spans 16 amino acids. Germline CDR1 is WNHNN and CDR2 is SYGVQD (reference sequence). The chain's CDR3 is CASNLGGTENTGELFF. The DNA of the CDR3 is TGCGCCAGCAACCTGGGTGGGACAGAGAACACCGGGGAGCTGTTTTTT.

V usage is TRBV5-1 and J usage is TRBJ2-3; possible D gene TRBD2, 6 bases. Trimming cost V 0 bases and J 3 bases, with 11 bases left between them. The germline V gene has CDR1 SGHRS and CDR2 YFSETQ. The CDR3 extends over 15 amino acids. CDR3 sequence: CASSLAGDRTDTQYF. CDR3 sequence (DNA): TGCGCCAGCAGCTTGGCGGGAGATAGGACAGATACGCAGTATTTT. Looking up the rest from reference TRBV5-1 and TRBJ2-3 gives the full variable domain: KAGVTQTPRYLIKTRGQQVTLSCSPISGHRSVSWYQQTPGQGLQFLFEYFSETQRNKGNFPGRFSGRQFSNSRSEMNVSTLELGDSALYLCASSLAGDRTDTQYFGPGTRLTVL.

This chain links TRBV6-5 with TRBJ1-6; 7 bases line up with TRBD1. Germline loops: CDR1 MNHEY, CDR2 SVGAGI. The trim removed 6 bases at V and 9 bases at J, leaving 11 bases unmatched. The CDR3 length is 15 residues. The CDR3 loop reads CASSTSGTVGSPLHF. CDR3 nucleotides: TGTGCCAGCAGCACGAGCGGGACAGTGGGTTCACCCCTCCACTTT.

Concerning this clone: The sample has other DNA sequences that encode this CDR3 too. The chain joins TRBV4-2 to TRBJ1-1; D not resolved. V was trimmed by 1 base and J by 1 base, leaving 4 bases between them. This CDR3 has 13 amino acids. Germline V lookup: CDR1 LGHNA, CDR2 YNFKEQ. The CDR3 DNA reads TGTGCCAGCAGCCAAGGAGGGAACACTGAAGCTTTCTTT. It codes for CASSQGGNTEAFF.

This clone was seen a handful of times. The gene calls are TRBV5-5 and TRBJ1-4, with D maybe TRBD1 (6 bases). This CDR3 comprises 17 residues. The ends were cut back, 2 bases at V and 0 bases at J, with 14 bases in the middle. In germline, CDR1 is SGHKS, CDR2 YYEKEE (reference sequence). As DNA, the CDR3 is TGTGCCAGCAGCTTAGAAGACAGGCCCACAACTAATGAAAAACTGTTTTTT. As protein: CASSLEDRPTTNEKLFF.

The chain combines TRBV4-2 with TRBJ1-2; 7 bases agree with TRBD1. The CDR3 has 16 residues. CDR1 and CDR2 (germline): LGHNA, YNFKEQ. The V gene end was trimmed by 0 bases and the J gene end by 8 bases; junction bases not matched to a gene: 12. CDR3 loop: CASSQERGQSLGGYTF. The CDR3 bases are TGTGCCAGCAGCCAAGAACGGGGACAGTCCCTTGGGGGCTACACCTTC.

At least ten counts were recorded for this clone. The chain joins TRBV13 to TRBJ2-2, with TRBD2 as a possible D gene (5 bases). CDR3 length: 16 amino acids. The V gene's germline CDR1 is PRHDT and CDR2 FYEKMQ (reference sequence). V was cut by 4 bases and J by 4 bases, with 16 bases left in between. CDR3 coding DNA: TGTGCCAGCAGCTCCCGGGTATACCGGGGCACCGGGGAGCTGTTTTTT. This translates into CASSSRVYRGTGELFF. The full variable domain, rest sourced from reference TRBV13 and TRBJ2-2, is AAGVIQSPRHLIKEKRETATLKCYPIPRHDTVYWYQQGPGQDPQFLISFYEKMQSDKGSIPDRFSAQQFSDYHSELNMSSLELGDSALYFCASSSRVYRGTGELFFGEGSRLTVL.

The genes are TRBV7-6 and TRBJ2-7, with a weak D call TRBD1 (6 bases). The CDR3 contains 13 residues. V lost 0 bases, J lost 4 bases, and 7 bases lay in between. Germline CDR1 is SGHVS and CDR2 is FNYEAQ. The CDR3 nucleotides are TGTGCCAGCAGCTTAGCGACAGGATACGAGCAGTACTTC. Translated: CASSLATGYEQYF. Based on the CDR3 plus reference TRBV7-6 and TRBJ2-7, the full variable domain is GAGVSQSPRYKVTKRGQDVALRCDPISGHVSLYWYRQALGQGPEFLTYFNYEAQQDKSGLPNDRFSAERPEGSISTLTIQRTEQRDSAMYRCASSLATGYEQYFGPGTRLTVT.

This chain uses TRBV9 with TRBJ1-1; D is uncertain. Trimming pared 0 bases from V and 0 bases from J, leaving 9 bases between. Germline CDR1 reads SGDLS; CDR2 reads YYNGEE. CDR3 length: 15 amino acids. CDR3 loop: CASSVDVGLNTEAFF. The CDR3 DNA is TGTGCCAGCAGCGTAGACGTAGGATTGAACACTGAAGCTTTCTTT.

This rearrangement joins TRBV5-1 to TRBJ1-6; a possible D gene is TRBD1 (5 bases). The CDR3 consists of 15 residues. From germline, CDR1 is SGHRS and CDR2 YFSETQ. The V end lost 5 bases, the J end lost 3 bases, and 12 bases lay between the germline ends. The CDR3 bases are TGCGCCAGCAGTCGGGTGGGGGACTATAATTCACCCCTCCACTTT. As protein: CASSRVGDYNSPLHF.

This chain connects TRBV6-5 to TRBJ2-2; D remains ambiguous. CDR3 length: 14 residues. Germline V gives CDR1 MNHEY, CDR2 SVGAGI. Trimming left V 8 bases short and J 0 bases short, with 10 bases between. CDR3 sequence: CASETTANTGELFF. The CDR3 region has the DNA TGTGCCAGCGAGACAACAGCGAACACCGGGGAGCTGTTTTTT.

The chain links TRBV30 to TRBJ1-5; D is unresolved. This CDR3 comprises 13 residues. Germline-derived CDR1 and CDR2 are GTSNPN and SVGIG (reference sequence). V was cut by 4 bases and J by 0 bases, with 7 bases left in between. The CDR3 protein is CAWTTASNQPQHF. The DNA of the CDR3 is TGTGCCTGGACCACAGCTAGCAATCAGCCCCAGCATTTT.

This chain joins TRBV7-2 and TRBJ1-6; 8 positions agree with TRBD1. Germline values: CDR1 SGHTA, CDR2 FQGNSA. With 1 base clipped from V and 7 bases from J, the junction kept 6 bases outside the gene matches. This CDR3 is 16 amino acids long. The DNA for the CDR3 is TGTGCCAGCAGCTTAGGCAGGGGGCAGAAAAATTCACCCCTCCACTTT. Protein product: CASSLGRGQKNSPLHF.

The J gene is TRBJ2-1, the V gene TRBV4-3; 9 bases map to TRBD2. Germline loops: CDR1 LGHNA, CDR2 YSLEER. The CDR3 totals 15 residues. Trimming took 8 bases from V and 3 from J; bases not matched to a gene: 8. CDR3 DNA: TGCGCCAGCTCTTCTACGCGGGAGGGCTACAATGAGCAGTTCTTC. Translation: CASSSTREGYNEQFF.

The chain employs TRBV6-5 and TRBJ2-5, with 9 bases matching TRBD1. Unmatched junction bases numbered 8, after V lost 3 bases and J lost 3 bases. The germline V gene encodes CDR1 MNHEY and CDR2 SVGAGI. This CDR3 spans 16 amino acids. CDR3 sequence (DNA): TGTGCCAGCAGTTATAGAGGGACAGGGCCAGAAGAGACCCAGTACTTC. The encoded protein is CASSYRGTGPEETQYF.

The V call is TRBV30, the J call TRBJ1-1; D unclear. Germline V gene sequence: CDR1 GTSNPN, CDR2 SVGIG (reference sequence). The CDR3 is 12 residues long. The germline V and J ends were trimmed by 3 bases and 0 bases, with 5 bases remaining between them. CDR3 DNA sequence: TGTGCCTGGAGCCCCATGAACACTGAAGCTTTCTTT. It encodes CAWSPMNTEAFF.

CDR3: CASSFDLNTGELFF. The CDR3 bases are TGTGCCAGCTCATTCGACTTAAACACCGGGGAGCTGTTTTTT. The chain combines TRBV18 with TRBJ2-2, with no clear D. The V gene lost 5 bases and the J gene lost 2 bases, with 9 bases spanning the gap. CDR1 KGHSH and CDR2 LQKENI come from the germline V gene. This CDR3 is built from 14 residues. The variable domain in full, completed from reference TRBV18 and TRBJ2-2, reads NAGVMQNPRHLVRRRGQEARLRCSPMKGHSHVYWYRQLPEEGLKFMVYLQKENIIDESGMPKERFSAEFPKEGPSILRIQQVVRGDSAAYFCASSFDLNTGELFFGEGSRLTVL.